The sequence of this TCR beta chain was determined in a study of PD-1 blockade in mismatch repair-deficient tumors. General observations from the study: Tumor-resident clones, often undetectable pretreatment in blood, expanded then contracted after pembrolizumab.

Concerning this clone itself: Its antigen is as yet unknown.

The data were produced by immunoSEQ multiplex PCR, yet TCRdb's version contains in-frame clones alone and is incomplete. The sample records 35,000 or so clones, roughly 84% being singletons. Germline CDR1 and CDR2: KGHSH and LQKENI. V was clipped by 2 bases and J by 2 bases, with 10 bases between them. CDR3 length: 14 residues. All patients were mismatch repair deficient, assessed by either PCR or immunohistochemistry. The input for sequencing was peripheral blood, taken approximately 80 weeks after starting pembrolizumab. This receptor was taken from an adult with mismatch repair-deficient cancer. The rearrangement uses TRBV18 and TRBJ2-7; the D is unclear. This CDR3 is CASSPGRVTYEQYF. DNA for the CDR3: TGTGCCAGCTCACCAGGACGGGTTACCTACGAGCAGTACTTC.